This T cell receptor (beta chain) was obtained from a study of shared clonotypes between healthy human individuals. Across the whole study: Serving as donors were a couple of women and three men, whose ages spanned 18 to 49.

Whole-study findings and limits: Rarefaction exposed incomplete sorted-subset sequencing despite large depth. Relative to clonotypes present in all four donors, those not shared had lower generation probabilities.

As to this clone: The target antigen is unknown.

The authors split each subset's genomic DNA evenly across several immunoSEQ plates. The protocol was immunoSEQ multiplex PCR, while the TCRdb copy is restricted to in-frame clones and leaves out a portion. This table holds about 680,000 clones, 90% to 95% found once. The naive CD8 population came from CD45RO-negative cells selected for CCR7, without terminally differentiated effector memory CD45RA+ cells. The V end was cut by 2 bases, the J end by 5 bases, with 12 bases between. CDR3 size: 14 residues. CDR1 is MNHEY, CDR2 SVGAGI, per germline. The genes are TRBV6-5 and TRBJ1-2; unclear D gene. Sample: naive CD8+ T cells sorted from blood. The TCR sequence derives from a man aged 25-40 years in good health. The CDR3 region has the DNA TGTGCCAGCAGTTACCGGGCAGAGGTATATGGCTACACCTTC. As protein: CASSYRAEVYGYTF.